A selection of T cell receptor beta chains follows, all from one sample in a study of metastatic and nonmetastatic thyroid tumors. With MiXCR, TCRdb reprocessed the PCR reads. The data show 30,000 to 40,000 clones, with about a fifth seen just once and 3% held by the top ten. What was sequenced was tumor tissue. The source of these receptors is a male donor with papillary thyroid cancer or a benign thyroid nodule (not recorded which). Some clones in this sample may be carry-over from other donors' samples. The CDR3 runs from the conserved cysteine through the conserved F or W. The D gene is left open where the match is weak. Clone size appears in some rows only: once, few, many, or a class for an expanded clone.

CDR3aa: CASSELGLAGVPPDTQYF
CDR3nt: TGTGCCAGCAGTGAATTGGGACTAGCGGGAGTCCCCCCAGATACGCAGTATTTT
abundance: once
v_gene: TRBV2
d_gene: TRBD2
j_gene: TRBJ2-3

CDR3aa: CASSTGQGENEKLFF
CDR3nt: TGCGCCAGCAGCACCGGACAGGGTGAGAATGAAAAACTGTTTTTT
abundance: NA
v_gene: TRBV5-1
d_gene: TRBD1
j_gene: TRBJ1-4

CDR3aa: CSARDPSGRANEQFF
CDR3nt: TGCAGTGCTAGAGATCCTAGCGGGAGGGCCAATGAGCAGTTCTTC
abundance: many
v_gene: TRBV20-1
d_gene: TRBD2
j_gene: TRBJ2-1

CDR3aa: CASSYLGFYNEQFF
CDR3nt: TGTGCCAGCAGCTATTTAGGGTTCTACAATGAGCAGTTCTTC
abundance: NA
v_gene: TRBV7-2
d_gene: NA
j_gene: TRBJ2-1

CDR3aa: CASSLTIPGTPEAFF
CDR3nt: TGTGCCAGCAGCCTTACTATACCAGGGACACCAGAAGCTTTCTTT
abundance: few
v_gene: TRBV28
d_gene: NA
j_gene: TRBJ1-1

CDR3aa: CASSLGSDTQYF
CDR3nt: TGTGCCAGCAGCTTAGGTTCAGATACGCAGTATTTT
abundance: NA
v_gene: TRBV11-2
d_gene: NA
j_gene: TRBJ2-3

CDR3aa: CASSLGGTNTEAFF
CDR3nt: TGCGCCAGCAGCTTAGGGGGGACGAACACTGAAGCTTTCTTT
abundance: NA
v_gene: TRBV5-1
d_gene: NA
j_gene: TRBJ1-1

CDR3aa: CASIDGTGGTDTQYF
CDR3nt: TGTGCCAGCATTGACGGGACAGGAGGCACAGATACTCAGTATTTT
abundance: few
v_gene: TRBV6-2/TRBV6-3
d_gene: TRBD1
j_gene: TRBJ2-3

CDR3aa: CASSLAGTGPDTQYF
CDR3nt: TGTGCCAGCAGCTTGGCCGGGACAGGGCCAGATACGCAGTATTTT
abundance: many
v_gene: TRBV5-6
d_gene: TRBD1
j_gene: TRBJ2-3

CDR3aa: CASSISGLPLYGYTF
CDR3nt: TGTGCCAGCAGCATCTCGGGCCTTCCCCTTTATGGCTACACCTTC
abundance: many
v_gene: TRBV11-1
d_gene: NA
j_gene: TRBJ1-2

CDR3aa: CASSAAGMETQYF
CDR3nt: TGTGCCAGCAGCGCCGCGGGTATGGAGACCCAGTACTTC
abundance: many
v_gene: TRBV7-2
d_gene: NA
j_gene: TRBJ2-5

CDR3aa: CASSLYPGAYEQYF
CDR3nt: TGTGCCAGCAGTCTTTACCCCGGAGCCTACGAGCAGTACTTC
abundance: few
v_gene: TRBV6-1
d_gene: NA
j_gene: TRBJ2-7

CDR3aa: CASSYSSRARYGELFF
CDR3nt: TGTGCCAGCAGTTACTCGAGTAGGGCTAGATACGGGGAGCTGTTTTTT
abundance: NA
v_gene: TRBV6-2/TRBV6-3
d_gene: NA
j_gene: TRBJ2-2

CDR3aa: CSARDRLEQLTQYF
CDR3nt: TGCAGTGCTAGAGATCGGCTGGAACAGTTGACCCAGTACTTC
abundance: NA
v_gene: TRBV20-1
d_gene: NA
j_gene: TRBJ2-5

CDR3aa: CASSAQGTGELFF
CDR3nt: TGTGCCAGCAGCGCACAGGGGACCGGGGAGCTGTTTTTT
abundance: NA
v_gene: TRBV7-9
d_gene: TRBD1
j_gene: TRBJ2-2

CDR3aa: CASSLVPGPYGYTF
CDR3nt: TGTGCCAGCAGCTTGGTCCCAGGACCCTATGGCTACACCTTC
abundance: many
v_gene: TRBV5-5
d_gene: NA
j_gene: TRBJ1-2

CDR3aa: CASSLEYRNTEAFF
CDR3nt: TGCGCCAGCAGCTTGGAGTACAGGAACACTGAAGCTTTCTTT
abundance: many
v_gene: TRBV5-1
d_gene: NA
j_gene: TRBJ1-1

CDR3aa: CASSESTRDGYTF
CDR3nt: TGTGCCAGCAGTGAATCGACAAGGGATGGCTACACCTTC
abundance: NA
v_gene: TRBV6-1
d_gene: NA
j_gene: TRBJ1-2

CDR3aa: CASSRSWSYNEQFF
CDR3nt: TGTGCCAGCAGCCGTTCTTGGTCCTACAATGAGCAGTTCTTC
abundance: many
v_gene: TRBV11-2
d_gene: NA
j_gene: TRBJ2-1

CDR3aa: CASSSHATDTQYF
CDR3nt: TGTGCTAGCAGCTCCCATGCCACAGATACGCAGTATTTT
abundance: many
v_gene: TRBV7-7
d_gene: NA
j_gene: TRBJ2-3

CDR3aa: CAIVRGDTQYF
CDR3nt: TGTGCCATCGTCCGGGGGGATACGCAGTATTTT
abundance: many
v_gene: TRBV28
d_gene: NA
j_gene: TRBJ2-3

CDR3aa: CASSPGTSGVNEQFF
CDR3nt: TGTGCCAGCAGCCCTGGGACTAGCGGGGTCAATGAGCAGTTCTTC
abundance: many
v_gene: TRBV7-8
d_gene: TRBD2
j_gene: TRBJ2-1

CDR3aa: CAWSGGTGAYSPLHF
CDR3nt: TGTGCCTGGAGTGGTGGGACAGGGGCATATTCACCCCTCCACTTT
abundance: NA
v_gene: TRBV30
d_gene: TRBD1
j_gene: TRBJ1-6

CDR3aa: CASRGAPTDTQYF
CDR3nt: TGTGCCAGTAGAGGCGCGCCCACAGATACGCAGTATTTT
abundance: medium-sized
v_gene: TRBV2
d_gene: NA
j_gene: TRBJ2-3

CDR3aa: CASSTEGRVQPQHF
CDR3nt: TGTGCCAGCTCAACGGAGGGACGGGTACAGCCCCAGCATTTT
abundance: once
v_gene: TRBV18
d_gene: NA
j_gene: TRBJ1-5

CDR3aa: CASIFGGLCNEQFF
CDR3nt: TGTGCCAGCATTTTTGGTGGGCTCTGCAATGAGCAGTTCTTC
abundance: NA
v_gene: TRBV28
d_gene: NA
j_gene: TRBJ2-1